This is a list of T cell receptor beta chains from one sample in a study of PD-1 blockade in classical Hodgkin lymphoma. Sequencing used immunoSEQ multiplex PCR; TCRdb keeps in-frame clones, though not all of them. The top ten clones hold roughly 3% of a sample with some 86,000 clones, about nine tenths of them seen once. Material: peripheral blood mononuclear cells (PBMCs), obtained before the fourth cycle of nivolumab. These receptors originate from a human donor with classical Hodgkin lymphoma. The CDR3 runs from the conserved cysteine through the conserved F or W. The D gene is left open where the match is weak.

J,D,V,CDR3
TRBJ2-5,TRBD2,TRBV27,CASSLSMPGLAGETQYF
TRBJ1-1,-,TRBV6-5,CASSYSGGDRNTEAFF
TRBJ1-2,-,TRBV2,CASSELSPGDYGYTF
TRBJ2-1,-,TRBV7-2,CASSPERGFISEQFF
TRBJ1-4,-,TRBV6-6,CASSYSAYRDKLFF
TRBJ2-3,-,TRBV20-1,CSASLATQYF
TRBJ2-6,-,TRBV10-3,CAISEFRVSRANVLTF
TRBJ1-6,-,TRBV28,CASSSLLWGPASPLHF
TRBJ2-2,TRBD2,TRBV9,CASTGTSATGELFF
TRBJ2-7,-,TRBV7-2,CASSGWGALAYEQYF
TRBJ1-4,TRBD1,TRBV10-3,CAISQGQGDEKLFF
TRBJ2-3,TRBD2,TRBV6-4,CASSVLAGDSADTQYF
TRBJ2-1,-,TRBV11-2,CASSLRGVEQFF
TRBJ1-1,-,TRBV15,CATRRVQGTEAFF
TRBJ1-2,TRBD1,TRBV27,CASRGQGAGGYTF
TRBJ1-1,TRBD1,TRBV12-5,CASGDRAAKNTEAFF
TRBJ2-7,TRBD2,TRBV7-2,CASSTSSGVNSYEQYF
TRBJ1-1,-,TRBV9,CASSAMQGGTEAFF
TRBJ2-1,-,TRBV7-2,CASSLNRGPDNEQFF
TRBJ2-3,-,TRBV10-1,CASREDRLTDTQYF
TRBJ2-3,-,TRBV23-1,CASSHHARRVWDTQYF
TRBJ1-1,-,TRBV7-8,CASSLVGNTEAFF
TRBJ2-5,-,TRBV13,CASSSLGAGGQYF
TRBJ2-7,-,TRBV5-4,CASSSPGQNYEQYF
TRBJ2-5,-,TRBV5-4,CASSERGRGRGQETQYF
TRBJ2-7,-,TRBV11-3,CASSLVGDHEQYF
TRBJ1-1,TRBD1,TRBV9,CASSEQDRANTEAFF
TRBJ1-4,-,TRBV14,CASSLVTAPNEKLFF
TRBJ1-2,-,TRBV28,CASSPPLTVYGYTF
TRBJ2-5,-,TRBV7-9,CASSLGWGDQETQYF
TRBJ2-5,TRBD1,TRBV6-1,CASSERGQLATQYF
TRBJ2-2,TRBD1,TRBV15,CATSATGGTGELFF
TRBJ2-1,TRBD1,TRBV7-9,CASSPPSGQGPYNEQFF
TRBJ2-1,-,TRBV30,CAWSGGYIDNEQFF
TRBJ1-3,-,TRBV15,CATSRDRPGNTIYF
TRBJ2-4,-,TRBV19,CASSNPRDVGAKNIQYF
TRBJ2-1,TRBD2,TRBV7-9,CASSPGTSGGNEQFF
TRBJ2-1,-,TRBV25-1,CASSQPHGISEEQFF
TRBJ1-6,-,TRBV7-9,CASSLSQGSPLHF
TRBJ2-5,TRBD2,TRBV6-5,CASTRGGALETQYF
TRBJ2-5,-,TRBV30,CAWSVGFQETQYF
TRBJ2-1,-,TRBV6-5,CASSYSEGDEQFF
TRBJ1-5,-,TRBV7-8,CASSLVGGTDSSNQPQHF
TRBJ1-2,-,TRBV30,CAWSVGAHGYTF
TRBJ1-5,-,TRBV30,CAWKVPGGNQPQHF
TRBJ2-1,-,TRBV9,CASSSSSYNEQFF
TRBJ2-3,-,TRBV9,CASSVGASRGDTQYF
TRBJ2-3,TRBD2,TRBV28,CASSLEVGGGAVVTQYF
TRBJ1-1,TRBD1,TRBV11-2,CASSPAGQGARWDFF